The following is a TCR beta chain sequence with its context. Its antigen is not known. MiXCR was run by TCRdb on the reads, yielding one entry per CDR3 protein. This sample yields roughly 700,000 distinct CDR3 sequences, of which about 33% are seen a single time; 15% to 20% belongs to the top ten. CDR3 size: 15 residues. Trimming left V 0 bases short and J 5 bases short, with 14 bases between. CDR1 is SGDLS and CDR2 is YYNGEE in the germline V gene. This record belongs to a study of T cell repertoires in cytomegalovirus infection. Points from the study as a whole: HLA-C-restricted CMV-specific TCR beta clonotypes were dominant in the ex vivo response.

This material consisted of cultured PBMCs, taken from culture after CMV antigen stimulation. The genes are TRBV9 and TRBJ2-5; D could derive from TRBD1 or TRBD2 (5 bases each). The clonotype originates from a human donor in good health (CMV status not recorded). Some clones in this sample may be carry-over from other donors' samples. CDR3 in amino acids: CASSVGLASGETQYF. The DNA of the CDR3 is TGTGCCAGCAGCGTAGGCCTAGCCTCAGGGGAGACCCAGTACTTC.